This T cell receptor (beta chain) is from a study of T cell responses to AZD1222 COVID-19 vaccine. Findings and limits, study-wide: Of spike-specific TCRs, nearly half reportedly target regions left unmutated in variants. Just a handful of people given AZD1222 tested seropositive at baseline. CD4 TCRs associated with vaccination spanned spike, dominating at 160-218 and 743-854. A rise in Spike-specific TCR breadth and depth followed two AZD1222 doses.

As for this clone: What it binds is not known.

The repertoire was sequenced with immunoSEQ multiplex PCR; TCRdb's copy has only in-frame clones and lacks some. The repertoire consists of 160,000 or so clones, with 90% to 95% occurring once and the leading ten covering less than 2.5%. The germline V gene encodes CDR1 MDHEN and CDR2 SYDVKM. Trimming stripped 4 bases from V and 4 bases from J, with 5 bases between. There are 12 residues in the CDR3. The sequences come from peripheral blood, collected on day 0 of AZD1222 vaccination. The gene calls are TRBV28 and TRBJ1-5, with D hard to call. The sequence was collected from an adult in good health. CDR3: CASSSLNQPQHF. In DNA, the CDR3 is TGTGCCAGCAGTTCCCTAAATCAGCCCCAGCATTTT.